The clone carrying this T cell receptor (beta chain) was detected a few times. This specimen comes from a study of blood T cell repertoires in COVID-19. Study-wide context: From T cells, B-cell-depleted T cells, or PBMCs came the material, which was cDNA or gDNA.

V lost 4 bases to trimming and J lost 1 base, with 5 bases between them. The CDR3 sequence is 14 residues long. Germline assignment: CDR1 MDHEN and CDR2 SYDVKM. TCRdb keeps only in-frame clones here, not all; method: immunoSEQ multiplex PCR. In the table there are roughly 240,000 clones, roughly 88% of which are singletons. The chain recombines TRBV28 with TRBJ2-6; D gene uncertain. Source material: PBMCs or T cells enriched from blood (not recorded which). This sequence was found in a woman aged 40 to 55 with acute COVID-19. CDR3 protein: CASSYRSGANVLTF. The CDR3 nucleotides read TGTGCCAGCAGTTACAGATCTGGGGCCAACGTCCTGACTTTC.